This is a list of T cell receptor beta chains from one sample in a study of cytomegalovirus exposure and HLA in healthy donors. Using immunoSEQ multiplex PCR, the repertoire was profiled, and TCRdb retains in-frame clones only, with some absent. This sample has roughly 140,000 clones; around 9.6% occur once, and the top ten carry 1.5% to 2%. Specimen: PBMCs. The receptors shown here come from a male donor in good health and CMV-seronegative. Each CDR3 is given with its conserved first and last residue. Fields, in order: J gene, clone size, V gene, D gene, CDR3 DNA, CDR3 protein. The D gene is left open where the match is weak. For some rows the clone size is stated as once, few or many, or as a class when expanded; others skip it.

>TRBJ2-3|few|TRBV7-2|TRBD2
TGTGCCAGCAGCCCGAGACTAGCGGGGACAGATACGCAGTATTTT
CASSPRLAGTDTQYF
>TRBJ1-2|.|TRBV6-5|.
TGTGCCAGCAGGCTTTGGGGCGAGGGCTACACCTTC
CASRLWGEGYTF
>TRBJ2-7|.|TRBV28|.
TGTGCCAGCGGTAACTTGCGTAAGGGGTACGAGCAGTACTTC
CASGNLRKGYEQYF
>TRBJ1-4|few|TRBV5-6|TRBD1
TGTGCCAGCAGCTTGCGGACAGGGGGCGATGAAAAACTGTTTTTT
CASSLRTGGDEKLFF
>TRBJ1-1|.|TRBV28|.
TGTGCCAGCAGTTTTTCGGGGGAGGCGAACACTGAAGCTTTCTTT
CASSFSGEANTEAFF
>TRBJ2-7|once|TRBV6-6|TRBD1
TGTGCCAGCAGTTACTCGACAGGGGCCGAGCAGTACTTC
CASSYSTGAEQYF
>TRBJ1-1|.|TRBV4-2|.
TGTGCCAGCAGCGCAAGTACAGGGATAGAAGCTTTCTTT
CASSASTGIEAFF
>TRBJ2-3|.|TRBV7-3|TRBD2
TGTGCCAGCAGCTTCGGGACCCTAGCGGGGGATACGCAGTATTTT
CASSFGTLAGDTQYF
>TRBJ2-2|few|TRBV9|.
TGTGCCAGCAGCAGGGGGGGAGGGATAAACACCGGGGAGCTGTTTTTT
CASSRGGGINTGELFF
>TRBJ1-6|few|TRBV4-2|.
TGTGCCAGCAGCCAAGACTCAGGGTCGGAATCACCCCTCCACTTT
CASSQDSGSESPLHF
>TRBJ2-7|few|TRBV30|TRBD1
TGTGCCTGGAATTCTGGACAGGGATCAGGGCAGTACTTC
CAWNSGQGSGQYF
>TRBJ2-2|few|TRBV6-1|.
TGTGCCAGCAGTGAAGGACAGCCCGGGGAGCTGTTTTTT
CASSEGQPGELFF
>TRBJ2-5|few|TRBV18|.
TGTGCCAGCTCGCAGGGCCTACAAGAGACCCAGTACTTC
CASSQGLQETQYF
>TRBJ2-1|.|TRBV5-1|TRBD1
TGCGCCAGCAGCTCCGTCACCGGGACAGGGGGGATCGATGAGCAGTTCTTC
CASSSVTGTGGIDEQFF
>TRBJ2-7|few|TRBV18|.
TGTGCCAGCTCTGTTTTGGACAGTTCCTACGAGCAGTACTTC
CASSVLDSSYEQYF
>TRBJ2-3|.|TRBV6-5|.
TGTGCCAGCAGTCACCCCGGGGATACGCAGTATTTT
CASSHPGDTQYF
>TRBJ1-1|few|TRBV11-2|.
TGTGCCAGCAGCTTCGTGAACACTGAAGCTTTCTTT
CASSFVNTEAFF
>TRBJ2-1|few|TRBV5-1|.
TGCGCCAGCGGAACTAGCATGAATGAGCAGTTCTTC
CASGTSMNEQFF
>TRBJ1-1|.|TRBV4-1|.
TGCGCCAGCAGCCAAGAGGGAGGAAATATGAACACTGAAGCTTTCTTT
CASSQEGGNMNTEAFF
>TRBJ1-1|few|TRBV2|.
TGTGCCAGCAGCGATGACAGCGACACTGAAGCTTTCTTT
CASSDDSDTEAFF
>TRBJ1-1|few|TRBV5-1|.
TGCGCCAGCAGCTTGGTGGAGGCCCGCGGCACTGAAGCTTTCTTT
CASSLVEARGTEAFF
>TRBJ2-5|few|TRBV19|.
TGTGCCAGTAGTAGAGGGCCTGGGGAGACCCAGTACTTC
CASSRGPGETQYF
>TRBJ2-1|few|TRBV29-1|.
TGCAGCGTTACTACGAGCGCAAGCTCCTACAATGAGCAGTTCTTC
CSVTTSASSYNEQFF
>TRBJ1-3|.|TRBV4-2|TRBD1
TGTGCCAGCAGCCAAGGAGGGGGCAGTGACACCATATATTTT
CASSQGGGSDTIYF
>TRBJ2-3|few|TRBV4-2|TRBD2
TGTGCCAGCAGCCCCTTGGCGGGGGGGATCACAGATACGCAGTATTTT
CASSPLAGGITDTQYF
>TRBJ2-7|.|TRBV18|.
TGTGCCAGCTCACCACCGCGGGCTACCTACGAGCAGTACTTC
CASSPPRATYEQYF